These 20 T cell receptor beta chains came from one sample sequenced in a study of a mutant IDH1 vaccine in newly diagnosed glioma. This table comes from immunoSEQ multiplex PCR, and its TCRdb copy is limited to in-frame clones, with some not included. The sample lists about 130,000 clones, about 82% occurring once. The antigens these receptors bind are not known. Documented time point: week 11, during vaccination. Vaccination comprised doses that each held 300 ug of mutant IDH1 20-mer peptide, plus topical imiquimod. The sequences come from PBMCs, collected from a glioma patient whose treatment included an IDH1 peptide vaccine. The receptors stem from a man aged 40-49 years with glioma.

This chain joins TRBV11-3 and TRBJ2-7; the match to TRBD1 covers 10 bases. The V gene end was trimmed by 5 bases and the J gene end by 5 bases; junction bases not matched to a gene: 12. The CDR3 consists of 16 residues. Germline-derived CDR1 and CDR2 are SGHNT and YENEEA. The CDR3 here is CASSHRTGTGVDEQYF. For the CDR3, the DNA is TGTGCCAGCAGCCACAGGACCGGGACAGGGGTTGACGAGCAGTACTTC. The full variable domain, rest sourced from reference TRBV11-3 and TRBJ2-7, is EAGVVQSPRYKIIEKKQPVAFWCNPISGHNTLYWYLQNLGQGPELLIRYENEEAVDDSQLPKDRFSAERLKGVDSTLKIQPAELGDSAVYLCASSHRTGTGVDEQYFGPGTRLTVT.

The chain couples TRBV19 to TRBJ2-6; TRBD1 matches at 7 bases. CDR1 and CDR2 (germline): LNHDA, SQIVND (reference sequence). The CDR3 runs 15 residues. V lost 7 bases to trimming and J lost 4 bases; unmatched junction nucleotides: 7. The CDR3 is CASTRGSLGANVLTF. The CDR3 DNA reads TGTGCCAGTACCAGGGGGTCCCTGGGGGCCAACGTCCTGACTTTC.

The J gene is TRBJ1-5, the V gene TRBV30; 9 bases agree with TRBD1. Trimming cost V 4 bases and J 5 bases; bases outside gene matches: 6. Germline loops: CDR1 GTSNPN, CDR2 SVGIG (reference sequence). CDR3 length: 14 amino acids. The CDR3 here is CAWKGQGSHQPQHF. The CDR3 DNA reads as TGTGCCTGGAAGGGACAGGGTTCTCATCAGCCCCAGCATTTT.

The chain recombines TRBV28 with TRBJ1-2; D not resolved. From germline, CDR1 is MDHEN and CDR2 SYDVKM. V dropped 4 bases and J dropped 2 bases, with 11 bases sitting between them. The CDR3 spans 14 residues. The DNA for the CDR3 is TGTGCCAGCAGTTCTTTCCCGGACAACTATGGCTACACCTTC. Translation: CASSSFPDNYGYTF.

DNA for the CDR3: TGTGCCTGGCACGGGACAGGGGTCACCGGGGAGCTGTTTTTT. It specifies CAWHGTGVTGELFF. This sequence joins TRBV30 and TRBJ2-2; 10 nucleotides match TRBD1. Germline lookup yields CDR1 GTSNPN and CDR2 SVGIG (reference sequence). With 5 bases clipped from V and 4 bases from J, the junction kept 4 bases outside the gene matches. CDR3 length: 14 residues.

With regard to this clone: Other nucleotide sequences from this sample produce the same CDR3. The chain uses TRBV2 and TRBJ2-7, with D perhaps matching TRBD1 (6 bases). There are 12 residues in the CDR3. CDR1 SNHLY and CDR2 FYNNEI come from the germline V gene. V lost 5 bases to trimming and J lost 4 bases, with 9 bases between them. CDR3 amino acids: CASSLQGYEQYF. The CDR3 nucleotides are TGTGCCAGCAGTTTACAGGGATACGAGCAGTACTTC.

This chain joins TRBV29-1 and TRBJ2-5; the D gene is possibly TRBD1 (6 bases). CDR1 SQVTM and CDR2 ANQGSEA come from the germline V gene. The CDR3 runs 12 residues. Deletions cut 4 bases from V and 5 bases from J, with 11 bases between. In DNA form, the CDR3 reads TGCAGCGTTGCCAGGGGCGGGGAGACCCAGTACTTC. Its translation: CSVARGGETQYF. The variable domain in full, with the rest retrieved from reference TRBV29-1 and TRBJ2-5, is SAVISQKPSRDICQRGTSLTIQCQVDSQVTMMFWYRQQPGQSLTLIATANQGSEATYESGFVIDKFPISRPNLTFSTLTVSNMSPEDSSIYLCSVARGGETQYFGPGTRLLVL.

V is TRBV7-2 and J is TRBJ1-1; TRBD1 is a possible D gene (5 bases). From germline, CDR1 is SGHTA and CDR2 FQGNSA. With 1 base removed from V and 4 bases from J, the gap between germline ends came to 7 bases. The CDR3 spans 13 residues. CDR3 bases: TGTGCCAGCAGCTTAGAGGGGACCACTGAAGCTTTCTTT. Translated, it gives CASSLEGTTEAFF.

V gene TRBV27 combines with J gene TRBJ1-6; a possible D gene is TRBD1 (5 bases). The length of the CDR3 is 14 residues. The V gene's germline CDR1 is MNHEY and CDR2 SMNVEV (reference sequence). V dropped 0 bases and J dropped 12 bases, with 12 bases sitting between them. CDR3 region: CASSLSVGGVPLHF. The CDR3 DNA reads TGTGCCAGCAGTTTATCAGTAGGAGGGGTACCCCTCCACTTT.

This chain uses TRBV7-9 with TRBJ2-1, with TRBD2 matching 8 bases. V lost 5 bases, J lost 4 bases, and 10 bases stayed unmatched. Germline V gene lookup returns CDR1 SEHNR and CDR2 FQNEAQ (reference sequence). The CDR3 runs 16 residues. CDR3 sequence (DNA): TGTGCCAGCAGCGCCTCGACTAGCGCTCTTTACAATGAGCAGTTCTTC. Its protein is CASSASTSALYNEQFF.

A few counts support this clone. The chain is built from TRBV29-1 and TRBJ1-5; the D gene is possibly TRBD1 (6 bases). The CDR3 runs to 13 residues. Trimming took 4 bases from V and 7 from J, leaving 14 bases between them. CDR1 and CDR2 (germline): SQVTM, ANQGSEA. Here the CDR3 reads CSVGWGAQQPQHF. The CDR3 nucleotides read TGCAGCGTTGGTTGGGGGGCTCAACAGCCCCAGCATTTT.

This rearrangement joins TRBV5-1 to TRBJ1-3; D gene ambiguous. Per germline, CDR1 SGHRS and CDR2 YFSETQ. V lost 0 bases, J lost 6 bases, and 10 bases lay in between. This CDR3 is 14 amino acids long. DNA of the CDR3: TGCGCCAGCAGCTTGGGAGGGCTCGAAAACACCATATATTTT. Protein sequence: CASSLGGLENTIYF. The full variable domain, completed using reference TRBV5-1 and TRBJ1-3, is KAGVTQTPRYLIKTRGQQVTLSCSPISGHRSVSWYQQTPGQGLQFLFEYFSETQRNKGNFPGRFSGRQFSNSRSEMNVSTLELGDSALYLCASSLGGLENTIYFGEGSWLTVV.

This chain links TRBV5-6 with TRBJ1-2; D might be TRBD1 (5 bases). CDR1 is SGHDT, CDR2 YYEEEE, per germline. V lost 0 bases and J 7 bases, leaving 10 bases between the germline ends. This CDR3 has 13 amino acids. The CDR3 DNA follows: TGTGCCAGCAGCTTGGCCGGAGGGGCTGGCTACACCTTC. This sequence encodes CASSLAGGAGYTF.

The chain uses TRBV13 and TRBJ1-6; perhaps TRBD1 as D (6 bases). This CDR3 region has 13 residues. Trimming removed 2 bases from V and 7 bases from J, with 6 bases in between. Per germline, CDR1 PRHDT and CDR2 FYEKMQ (reference sequence). CDR3 DNA: TGTGCCAGCAGCTTAAGGGGGAATTCACCCCTCCACTTT. This sequence encodes CASSLRGNSPLHF.

V gene TRBV18 combines with J gene TRBJ1-5; 9 bases map to TRBD1. V was clipped by 4 bases and J by 4 bases; unmatched bases: 17. The CDR3 covers 19 residues. Germline V gene data show CDR1 as KGHSH and CDR2 as LQKENI. CDR3 sequence reads: CASSQEGGQGRPSNQPQHF. The CDR3 DNA follows: TGTGCCAGCTCACAAGAGGGTGGACAGGGGCGCCCTTCAAATCAGCCCCAGCATTTT.

This clone is medium-sized (0.01 to 0.1%) in the sample. The J gene is TRBJ2-2, the V gene TRBV7-2; 8 nucleotides agree with TRBD2. Germline values: CDR1 SGHTA, CDR2 FQGNSA. V dropped 6 bases and J dropped 1; count of bases not matched to a gene: 4. The CDR3 runs 15 residues. In nucleotides, the CDR3 is TGTGCCAGCAGTCGGCTAGCGGGGAACACCGGGGAGCTGTTTTTT. This gives the protein CASSRLAGNTGELFF.

The CDR3 sequence is CASGAWAQRVPTHNEQFF. In DNA form, the CDR3 reads TGTGCTAGTGGCGCTTGGGCCCAGAGAGTACCTACCCACAATGAGCAGTTCTTC. The chain has TRBV12-5 and TRBJ2-1; D remains unclear. The V gene lost 6 bases and the J gene lost 5 bases, with 26 bases spanning the gap. This CDR3 is built from 18 residues. Germline CDR1 and CDR2: LGHNT and FRNRAP.

The chain employs TRBV27 and TRBJ1-1; a weak D match, TRBD1 (6 bases). CDR3 length: 17 amino acids. Germline V lookup: CDR1 MNHEY, CDR2 SMNVEV (reference sequence). V lost 3 bases and J 4 bases, leaving 21 bases between the germline ends. The CDR3 is CASSLDSRHRGPTEAFF. CDR3 in DNA: TGTGCCAGCAGTTTGGATTCACGGCACCGGGGGCCCACTGAAGCTTTCTTT.

The sample holds many counts of this clone. This chain links TRBV30 with TRBJ1-2; TRBD1 aligns across 7 bases. CDR1 is GTSNPN and CDR2 is SVGIG in the germline V gene (reference sequence). CDR3 length equals 13 residues. The V segment lost 1 base and the J segment 8 bases; nucleotides outside the gene matches: 7. CDR3 in amino acids: CAWSGRQGSGYTF. The CDR3 bases are TGTGCCTGGAGTGGGCGACAGGGCTCAGGCTACACCTTC.

This clone showed up just a few times. V is TRBV27 and J is TRBJ1-1; unclear D gene. V lost 0 bases and J lost 1, with 9 bases in between. This CDR3 comprises 15 residues. Looked up from germline, CDR1 is MNHEY and CDR2 is SMNVEV (reference sequence). The CDR3 spells CASSLSNRPNTEAFF. The CDR3 coding sequence is TGTGCCAGCAGTTTATCGAATCGACCGAACACTGAAGCTTTCTTT.